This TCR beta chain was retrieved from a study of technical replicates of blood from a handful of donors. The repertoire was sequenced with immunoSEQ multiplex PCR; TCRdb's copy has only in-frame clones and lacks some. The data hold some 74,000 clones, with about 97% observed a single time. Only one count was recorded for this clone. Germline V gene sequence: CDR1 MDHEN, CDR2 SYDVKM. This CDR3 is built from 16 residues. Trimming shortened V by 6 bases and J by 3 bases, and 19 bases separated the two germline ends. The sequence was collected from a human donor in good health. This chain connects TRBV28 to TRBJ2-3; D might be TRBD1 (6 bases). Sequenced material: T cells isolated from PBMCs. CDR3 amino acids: CASSDDRSRYTDTQYF. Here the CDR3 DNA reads TGTGCCAGCAGCGATGACAGGAGTCGGTATACAGATACGCAGTATTTT.